These 32 T cell receptor beta chains came from one sample sequenced in a study of blood T cells in healthy people across ages. Combining a sample-barcoded 5' primer with a J-beta primer mix, a second PCR ran for 7 to 11 cycles. Each CDR3 protein is one row after TCRdb ran MiXCR on the 5' RACE reads. The sample yields 1.5 million to 2 million distinct CDR3 sequences, roughly 27% seen once. The specimen sequenced was blood. Every receptor here comes from a woman aged 25 to 39 in good health.

In this sample, this clonotype turned up a few times. The chain has TRBV28 and TRBJ1-2, with D possibly being TRBD1 (6 bases). The CDR3 has 14 residues. The V end was cut by 6 bases, the J end by 3 bases, with 14 bases between. Germline V gene lookup returns CDR1 MDHEN and CDR2 SYDVKM. The DNA for the CDR3 is TGTGCCAGCAGGAGGGGGGGGCCCTACTATGGCTACACCTTC. This translates into CASRRGGPYYGYTF.

This clonotype was counted ten times or more. The chain joins TRBV24-1 to TRBJ2-3, with 8 bases matching TRBD1. Germline V gives CDR1 KGHDR, CDR2 SFDVKD. This CDR3 region has 15 residues. V trimming: 4 bases; J trimming: 3 bases; junction bases outside the gene matches: 5. The CDR3 nucleotides are TGTGCCACCAGTGACCCCAGGACAGGGACAGATACGCAGTATTTT. This codes for CATSDPRTGTDTQYF.

The genes are TRBV7-3 and TRBJ1-2; 10 nucleotides agree with TRBD1. Germline loops: CDR1 SGHTA, CDR2 FQGTGA. J lost 4 bases, V lost 4 bases, and 6 bases had no gene match. This CDR3 is built from 15 residues. The CDR3 DNA follows: TGTGCCAGCAGCTCGTCGGGACAGGGGCGCTATGGCTACACCTTC. Amino acids: CASSSSGQGRYGYTF.

This rearrangement joins TRBV12-3 or TRBV12-4 to TRBJ1-5; D is possibly TRBD1 (5 bases). V was shortened by 0 bases and J by 4 bases, with 13 bases between the two germline ends. CDR3 size: 16 residues. This CDR3 reads CASSLAGQGFNQPQHF. The CDR3 DNA follows: TGTGCCAGCAGTTTAGCGGGCCAGGGCTTTAATCAGCCCCAGCATTTT.

The chain employs TRBV19 and TRBJ2-3; D is possibly TRBD2 (6 bases). V lost 8 bases to trimming and J lost 4 bases, with 13 bases between them. The CDR3 is 13 amino acids. Germline CDR1 is LNHDA and CDR2 is SQIVND (reference sequence). The DNA of the CDR3 is TGTGCCAGTCAAACGGGAGTTGCAGATACGCAGTATTTT. Translation gives CASQTGVADTQYF. The whole variable domain, filled in from reference TRBV19 and TRBJ2-3, reads DGGITQSPKYLFRKEGQNVTLSCEQNLNHDAMYWYRQDPGQGLRLIYYSQIVNDFQKGDIAEGYSVSREKKESFPLTVTSAQKNPTAFYLCASQTGVADTQYFGPGTRLTVL.

This clonotype was counted between two and nine times. V is TRBV28 and J is TRBJ1-5; D gene uncertain. The CDR3 sequence is 12 residues long. The V end lost 7 bases, the J end lost 4 bases, and 8 bases lay between the germline ends. Per germline, CDR1 MDHEN and CDR2 SYDVKM. The CDR3, as DNA: TGTGCCAGCACCAGGCGAAATCAGCCCCAGCATTTT. Protein sequence: CASTRRNQPQHF.

This clonotype was seen only a few times. This chain connects TRBV6-1 to TRBJ2-7; TRBD1 aligns across 7 bases. Unmatched junction bases numbered 11, after V lost 8 bases and J lost 4 bases. The CDR3 length is 14 residues. CDR1 MNHNS and CDR2 SASEGT come from the germline V gene. CDR3 sequence reads: CASRSTGNGYEQYF. CDR3 DNA: TGTGCCAGCCGGTCGACAGGGAACGGATACGAGCAGTACTTC.

The chain carries TRBV20-1 and TRBJ1-5; D gene ambiguous. With 0 bases removed from V and 5 bases from J, the gap between germline ends came to 5 bases. CDR1 is DFQATT, CDR2 SNEGSKA, per germline (reference sequence). This CDR3 is built from 12 residues. CDR3 nucleotide sequence: TGCAGTGCTAGAGAAGCGGATCAGCCCCAGCATTTT. This gives the protein CSAREADQPQHF.

This clonotype occurred a few times. The V call is TRBV9, the J call TRBJ1-2; possibly TRBD1 for D (5 bases). In germline, CDR1 is SGDLS, CDR2 YYNGEE. V dropped 0 bases and J dropped 4 bases, with 10 bases sitting between them. This CDR3 has 14 residues. The CDR3 DNA is TGTGCCAGCAGCGTAGATAGCGACAGCTATGGCTACACCTTC. Its protein product is CASSVDSDSYGYTF.

In its sample, this clonotype was seen many times. V and J are TRBV7-9 and TRBJ2-4, with 10 bases identical to TRBD2. The CDR3 length is 15 residues. The trim removed 7 bases at V and 0 bases at J, leaving 3 bases unmatched. Germline CDR1 SEHNR, CDR2 FQNEAQ (reference sequence). The CDR3 is CASTTSGLAKNIQYF. In nucleotides, the CDR3 is TGTGCCAGCACGACTAGCGGGTTAGCCAAAAACATTCAGTACTTC.

This clonotype was counted ten times or more. This sequence joins TRBV28 and TRBJ2-7; D may be TRBD2 (5 bases). Trimming took off 6 bases at V and 1 base at J, with 13 bases between the two ends. Germline loops: CDR1 MDHEN, CDR2 SYDVKM. CDR3 length: 14 amino acids. CDR3 loop: CASSLGLISYEQYF. CDR3 coding DNA: TGTGCCAGCAGCCTCGGACTGATTTCCTACGAGCAGTACTTC.

The table lists this clonotype with a few counts. CDR3 sequence: CASSREGTRRQETQYF. The CDR3 bases are TGCGCCAGCAGCAGGGAGGGTACTCGTCGGCAAGAGACCCAGTACTTC. The V gene is TRBV5-1, the J gene TRBJ2-5, with 7 bases lining up with TRBD2. Trimming removed 4 bases from V and 2 bases from J; junction bases left unmatched: 11. The germline CDR1 and CDR2 sequences are SGHRS and YFSETQ. The CDR3 runs to 16 residues.

V is TRBV12-3 or TRBV12-4 and J is TRBJ1-2; D not certain. CDR3 size: 15 residues. With 0 bases removed from V and 8 bases from J, the gap between germline ends came to 16 bases. Here the CDR3 reads CASSLALIYRGGYTF. For the CDR3, the DNA is TGTGCCAGCAGTTTAGCGCTAATATACAGAGGCGGCTACACCTTC.

This clonotype has at least ten counts. The chain uses TRBV4-3 and TRBJ2-4, with TRBD2 as a possible D gene (5 bases). CDR3 length equals 17 residues. Germline V gene lookup returns CDR1 LGHNA and CDR2 YSLEER. V lost 0 bases, J lost 0 bases, and 12 bases lay in between. This chain's CDR3 is CASSQDGNGLAKNIQYF. The CDR3 bases are TGCGCCAGCAGCCAAGATGGAAACGGACTAGCCAAAAACATTCAGTACTTC.

This clonotype was found many times. This chain joins TRBV5-1 and TRBJ2-7; TRBD1 aligns across 8 bases. The V gene end was trimmed by 1 base and the J gene end by 2 bases; junction bases not matched to a gene: 2. The CDR3 consists of 14 residues. CDR1 SGHRS and CDR2 YFSETQ come from the germline V gene. CDR3 nucleotide sequence: TGCGCCAGCAGCTTGTTACAGGGGGCCTACGAGCAGTACTTC. This translates into CASSLLQGAYEQYF.

This clonotype was recorded many times. The chain has TRBV20-1 and TRBJ2-5, with D maybe TRBD1 (5 bases). CDR1 DFQATT and CDR2 SNEGSKA come from the germline V gene (reference sequence). The CDR3 contains 14 residues. Trimming pared 4 bases from V and 0 bases from J, leaving 12 bases between. CDR3 residues: CSAIVDSDQETQYF. The CDR3 DNA reads TGCAGTGCTATTGTCGACAGTGACCAAGAGACCCAGTACTTC.

The chain joins TRBV5-1 to TRBJ1-2; maybe TRBD1 (5 bases). Trimming took 7 bases from V and 0 from J, leaving 10 bases between them. Looked up from germline, CDR1 is SGHRS and CDR2 is YFSETQ. The CDR3 runs 13 residues. The CDR3, as DNA: TGCGCCAGCGGGGCCCACTCTAACTATGGCTACACCTTC. Amino acids: CASGAHSNYGYTF.

This clonotype was found a few times. The rearrangement joins TRBV12-3 or TRBV12-4 to TRBJ1-5; D is unclear. The V end lost 5 bases, the J end lost 0 bases, and 14 bases lay between the germline ends. CDR3 size: 16 residues. CDR3 protein: CASSPRLTISNQPQHF. The CDR3 coding sequence is TGTGCCAGCAGTCCGCGACTGACGATTAGCAATCAGCCCCAGCATTTT.

In its sample, this clonotype was seen a few times. This rearrangement joins TRBV12-3 or TRBV12-4 to TRBJ1-1; 9 bases are a match to TRBD1. The CDR3 covers 12 residues. Trimming removed 11 bases from V and 9 bases from J; junction bases left unmatched: 10. The CDR3 protein is CAGGIGQGKAFF. The DNA for the CDR3 is TGTGCCGGAGGGATCGGACAGGGGAAAGCTTTCTTT.

This clonotype turned up a few times. The V gene is TRBV3-1, the J gene TRBJ2-7; D ambiguous. V was clipped by 3 bases and J by 7 bases, with 10 bases between them. The germline gives CDR1 LGHDT, CDR2 YNNKEL (reference sequence). The CDR3 runs 12 residues. The CDR3 sequence: CASSHPYREQYF. DNA of the CDR3: TGTGCCAGCAGCCATCCCTACCGGGAGCAGTACTTC.

The chain links TRBV7-9 to TRBJ1-1; the D gene is possibly TRBD1 (6 bases). V lost 5 bases, J lost 8 bases, and 18 bases lay in between. Germline values: CDR1 SEHNR, CDR2 FQNEAQ (reference sequence). The CDR3 covers 14 residues. As DNA, the CDR3 is TGTGCCAGCAGCGGCCGGGACACACTAACCGAAGCTTTCTTT. It is translated as CASSGRDTLTEAFF.

V usage is TRBV11-2 and J usage is TRBJ2-1, with a tentative D call TRBD1 (6 bases). The CDR3 sequence is 14 residues long. CDR1 is SGHAT, CDR2 FQNNGV, per germline. V lost 6 bases and J 2 bases, leaving 11 bases between the germline ends. The CDR3 spells CASRYRVAYNEQFF. CDR3 sequence (DNA): TGTGCCAGCAGATACAGGGTCGCCTACAATGAGCAGTTCTTC.

The rearrangement joins TRBV12-3 or TRBV12-4 to TRBJ1-6, with D tentatively TRBD1 (5 bases). With 7 bases removed from V and 10 bases from J, the gap between germline ends came to 17 bases. The CDR3 totals 14 residues. The CDR3 protein is CASTLHGGVSPLHF. The CDR3 coding sequence is TGTGCCAGCACCCTCCACGGAGGGGTCTCACCCCTCCACTTT.

This clonotype was counted ten times or more. The rearrangement joins TRBV12-3 or TRBV12-4 to TRBJ2-7, with TRBD1 identical over 9 bases. This CDR3 comprises 14 residues. V was clipped by 1 base and J by 6 bases; unmatched bases: 4. CDR3 sequence: CASSLGDRAFEQYF. CDR3 DNA sequence: TGTGCCAGCAGTTTAGGGGACAGGGCTTTCGAGCAGTACTTC.

This clonotype was found a few times. The chain combines TRBV28 with TRBJ2-3; D unclear. Germline V gene data show CDR1 as MDHEN and CDR2 as SYDVKM. Between the trimmed V and J ends, which lost 7 bases and 0 bases, there was a span of 8 bases. CDR3 length: 13 amino acids. The CDR3 coding sequence is TGTGCCAGCAACGTCGGGAGCACAGATACGCAGTATTTT. Its translation is CASNVGSTDTQYF.

The gene calls are TRBV12-3 or TRBV12-4 and TRBJ2-1; D ambiguous. V was pared by 11 bases and J by 0 bases, with 11 bases between. The CDR3 has 13 residues. CDR3 DNA sequence: TGTGCCGTCCGGGTGCGCTCCTACAATGAGCAGTTCTTC. Its protein is CAVRVRSYNEQFF.

This clonotype was detected many times. This chain links TRBV6-6 with TRBJ2-1; 12 bases align to TRBD2. The CDR3 is 15 residues long. Per germline, CDR1 MNHNY and CDR2 SVGAGI (reference sequence). Trimming removed 5 bases from V and 8 bases from J; junction bases left unmatched: 7. The DNA for the CDR3 is TGTGCCAGCAGTGCTAGCGGGGGGGCCTTGGATGAGCAGTTCTTC. Amino acid sequence: CASSASGGALDEQFF.

In regard to this clonotype: A much larger clone lies one base from this, so it may be a read error. The gene calls are TRBV6-5 and TRBJ2-5, with D possibly matching TRBD2 (6 bases). Looked up from germline, CDR1 is MNHEY and CDR2 is SVGAGI. V dropped 5 bases and J dropped 5 bases, with 15 bases sitting between them. The CDR3 is made up of 14 amino acids. CDR3 bases: TGTGCCAGCAGTGACACATCGGCGGGGGAGACCCAGTACTTC. This translates into CASSDTSAGETQYF.

On this clonotype itself: Relative to the germline gene, one junction end is altered; a read error may explain this. This rearrangement joins TRBV11-2 to TRBJ1-5, with D perhaps TRBD1 (5 bases). This CDR3 comprises 13 residues. CDR1 and CDR2 (germline): SGHAT, FQNNGV. CDR3 in amino acids: CTSSLNGGQPQHF. DNA of the CDR3: TGTACCAGCAGCTTAAACGGGGGTCAGCCCCAGCATTTT.

This clonotype was seen only once. V and J are TRBV10-2 and TRBJ2-3; D is perhaps TRBD2 (5 bases). Trimming removed 7 bases at V and 5 bases at J, with 16 bases between. Germline V gene data show CDR1 as WSHSY and CDR2 as SAAADI. This CDR3 has 14 residues. The CDR3 loop reads CASTAEAFGDTQYF. The CDR3 nucleotides read TGCGCCAGCACAGCGGAAGCGTTCGGAGATACGCAGTATTTT.

The chain carries TRBV5-1 and TRBJ2-2, with a possible D match to TRBD2 (7 bases). Germline V gene lookup returns CDR1 SGHRS and CDR2 YFSETQ. The CDR3 loop spans 15 amino acids. V was pared by 3 bases and J by 1 base, with 10 bases between. The CDR3 sequence is CASSWGGQNTGELFF. The CDR3 nucleotides are TGCGCCAGCAGCTGGGGGGGACAGAACACCGGGGAGCTGTTTTTT.

The rearrangement uses TRBV12-3 or TRBV12-4 and TRBJ1-6; D ambiguous. The V gene lost 6 bases and the J gene lost 6 bases, with 12 bases spanning the gap. The CDR3 totals 14 residues. The CDR3 sequence is CASRPHSGNSPLHF. The DNA of the CDR3 is TGTGCCAGCAGACCCCACTCGGGTAATTCACCCCTCCACTTT.